One TCR beta chain is described in this entry. The target antigen is unknown. The sample originates from a study of T cell repertoires in ileal Crohn's disease. Each sample's TCRB immunosequencing used around 470 nanograms of biopsy DNA. Sequenced by immunoSEQ multiplex PCR; TCRdb stores in-frame clones only, minus some. The data hold approximately 3,800 clones, with around 85% observed a single time. Study observations and caveats: Compared with non-smokers, active smokers at surgery showed more clonal expansions.

V was cut by 4 bases and J by 0 bases, with 7 bases left in between. The CDR3 consists of 15 residues. From germline, CDR1 is SNHLY and CDR2 FYNNEI. The sample taken for sequencing was ileal tissue. V and J are TRBV2 and TRBJ2-6; D gene ambiguous. The receptor was isolated from an adult with Crohn's disease. CDR3 amino acids: CASSGRYSGANVLTF. The CDR3 DNA sequence: TGTGCCAGCAGTGGGCGGTACTCTGGGGCCAACGTCCTGACTTTC.